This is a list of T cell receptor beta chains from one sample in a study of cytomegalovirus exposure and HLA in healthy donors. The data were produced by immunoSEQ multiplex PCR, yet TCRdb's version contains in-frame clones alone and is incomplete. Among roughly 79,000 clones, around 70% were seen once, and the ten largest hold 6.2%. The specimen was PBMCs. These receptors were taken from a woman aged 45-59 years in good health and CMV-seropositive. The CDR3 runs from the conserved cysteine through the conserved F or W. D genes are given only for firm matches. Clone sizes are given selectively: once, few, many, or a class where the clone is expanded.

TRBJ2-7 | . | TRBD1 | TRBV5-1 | CASSFGLRTGKYEQYF | TGCGCCAGCAGCTTTGGTTTAAGGACAGGAAAATACGAGCAGTACTTC
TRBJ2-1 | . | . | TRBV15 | CATSRDRVNEQFF | TGTGCCACCAGCAGAGATCGAGTGAATGAGCAGTTCTTC
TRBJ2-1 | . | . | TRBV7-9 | CASSLPEGPGSYNEQFF | TGTGCCAGCAGCTTACCTGAAGGCCCAGGGTCCTACAATGAGCAGTTCTTC
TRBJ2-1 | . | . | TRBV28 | CASSYDGHKDEQFF | TGTGCCAGCAGTTATGACGGACACAAAGATGAGCAGTTCTTC
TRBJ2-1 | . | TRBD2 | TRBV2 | CASRGTSGAYNEQFF | TGTGCCAGCAGAGGGACTAGCGGGGCCTACAATGAGCAGTTCTTC
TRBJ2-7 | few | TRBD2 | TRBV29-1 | CSVTREAGGPYEQYF | TGCAGCGTTACTCGGGAAGCGGGAGGGCCCTACGAGCAGTACTTC
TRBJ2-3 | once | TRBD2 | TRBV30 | CAWSLSGFSTDTQYF | TGTGCCTGGAGTCTTAGCGGGTTTAGCACAGATACGCAGTATTTT
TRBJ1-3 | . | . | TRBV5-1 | CASSPGHRNSGNTIYF | TGCGCCAGCAGCCCGGGACACCGGAACTCTGGAAACACCATATATTTT
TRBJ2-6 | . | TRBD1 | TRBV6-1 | CASSDTGGSGANVLTF | TGTGCCAGCAGTGATACAGGGGGCAGTGGGGCCAACGTCCTGACTTTC
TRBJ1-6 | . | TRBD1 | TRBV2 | CASSVRQGVSPLHF | TGTGCCAGCAGTGTGAGACAGGGGGTTTCACCCCTCCACTTT
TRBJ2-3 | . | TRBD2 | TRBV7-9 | CASKLAAGLAGTDTQYF | TGTGCCAGCAAACTTGCAGCGGGACTAGCGGGCACAGATACGCAGTATTTT
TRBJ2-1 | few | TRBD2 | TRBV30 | CAWATSGRSVRQFF | TGTGCCTGGGCTACTAGCGGGAGATCAGTACGGCAGTTCTTC
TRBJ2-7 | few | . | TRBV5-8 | CASSSRGRPYEQYF | TGTGCCAGCAGCTCGAGAGGCCGCCCCTACGAGCAGTACTTC
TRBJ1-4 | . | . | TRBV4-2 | CASSQPEGEEKLFF | TGTGCCAGCAGCCAACCTGAGGGGGAGGAAAAACTGTTTTTT
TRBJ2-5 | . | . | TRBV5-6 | CASSPWGAGRATQYF | TGTGCCAGCAGCCCATGGGGGGCGGGGAGGGCCACCCAGTACTTC
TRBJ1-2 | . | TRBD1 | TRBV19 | CASSAGGPYGYTF | TGTGCCAGTAGTGCAGGGGGTCCCTATGGCTACACCTTC
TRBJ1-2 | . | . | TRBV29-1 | CSVEALGGHGYTF | TGCAGCGTTGAAGCCCTCGGGGGACATGGCTACACCTTC
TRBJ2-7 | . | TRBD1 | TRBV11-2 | CASTKDRAKEYEQYF | TGTGCCAGCACCAAGGACAGGGCGAAGGAGTACGAGCAGTACTTC
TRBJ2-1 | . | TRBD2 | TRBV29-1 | CSVDLSGRVGDEQFF | TGCAGCGTTGACCTAAGCGGGAGGGTCGGAGATGAGCAGTTCTTC
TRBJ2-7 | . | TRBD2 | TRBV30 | CAWSGLAGLSSYEQCF | TGTGCCTGGAGTGGACTAGCGGGACTGAGCTCCTACGAGCAGTGCTTC
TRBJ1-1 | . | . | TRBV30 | CAWRQKNTEAFF | TGTGCCTGGAGACAGAAGAACACTGAAGCTTTCTTT
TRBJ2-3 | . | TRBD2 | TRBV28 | CASSLTSGRAVDTQYF | TGTGCCAGCAGTTTAACTAGCGGGAGGGCCGTGGATACGCAGTATTTT
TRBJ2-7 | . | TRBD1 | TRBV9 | CASSGGQGPYEQYF | TGTGCCAGCAGCGGGGGACAGGGCCCCTACGAGCAGTACTTC
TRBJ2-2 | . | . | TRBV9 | CASSVAAGELFF | TGTGCCAGCAGCGTAGCGGCCGGGGAGCTGTTTTTT
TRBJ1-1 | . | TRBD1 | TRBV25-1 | CASSEIRGVGTEAFF | TGTGCCAGCAGTGAAATCAGGGGGGTGGGTACTGAAGCTTTCTTT
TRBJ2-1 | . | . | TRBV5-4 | CASSLAGSYNEQFF | TGTGCCAGCAGCTTAGCGGGCTCCTACAATGAGCAGTTCTTC
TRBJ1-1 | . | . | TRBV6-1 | CASSRGVRGNTEAFF | TGTGCCAGCAGTAGGGGTGTACGAGGGAACACTGAAGCTTTCTTT